What follows are 15 T cell receptor beta chains derived from one specimen sequenced in a study of T cells in tuberculosis. Sequencing used immunoSEQ multiplex PCR; TCRdb keeps in-frame clones, though not all of them. The sample comprises 30,000 to 35,000 clones, 80% to 95% of which are singletons, and 2.2% rests with the top ten. Specimen: PBMCs. All receptors come from a donor aged 5-35 years with latent tuberculosis or without tuberculosis infection.

The V call is TRBV5-5, the J call TRBJ1-5; D might be TRBD1 (5 bases). Trimming left V 4 bases short and J 2 bases short, with 13 bases between. CDR1 and CDR2 from the germline V gene are SGHKS and YYEKEE (reference sequence). CDR3 length equals 15 residues. CDR3 in DNA: TGTGCCAGCAGCAGCAGGGTAGGTGGCAATCAGCCCCAGCATTTT. Translated, it gives CASSSRVGGNQPQHF.

The genes are TRBV29-1 and TRBJ2-2, with 9 bases fitting TRBD1. CDR3 length equals 16 residues. Looked up from germline, CDR1 is SQVTM and CDR2 is ANQGSEA. V lost 0 bases and J lost 7; bases outside the gene matches: 9. The CDR3 region is CSVEDPGTGIGGELFF. DNA of the CDR3: TGCAGCGTTGAAGATCCCGGGACAGGGATTGGCGGGGAGCTGTTTTTT.

V is TRBV19 and J is TRBJ1-5, with unresolved D. Germline V CDR1 and CDR2: LNHDA, SQIVND (reference sequence). The V end lost 7 bases, the J end lost 3 bases, and 10 bases lay between the germline ends. CDR3 size: 13 residues. The CDR3 sequence is CASMAGYNQPQHF. The CDR3 nucleotides are TGTGCCAGTATGGCGGGCTACAATCAGCCCCAGCATTTT.

This sequence joins TRBV19 and TRBJ1-2; D uncertain. The CDR3 has 16 residues. V was shortened by 5 bases and J by 0 bases, with 16 bases between the two germline ends. Germline-derived CDR1 and CDR2 are LNHDA and SQIVND (reference sequence). In DNA, the CDR3 is TGTGCCAGTAGTCTCAGACCTGATGGAGCTAACTATGGCTACACCTTC. Translation: CASSLRPDGANYGYTF.

CDR3 residues: CASTPGVRASNQPQHF. CDR3 sequence (DNA): TGTGCCAGTACTCCAGGGGTGCGGGCCAGCAATCAGCCCCAGCATTTT. The chain links TRBV19 to TRBJ1-5; possibly TRBD1 for D (6 bases). With 7 bases removed from V and 1 base from J, the gap between germline ends came to 17 bases. This CDR3 region has 16 residues. The germline V gene encodes CDR1 LNHDA and CDR2 SQIVND (reference sequence).

The chain links TRBV27 to TRBJ1-5, with D possibly TRBD1 on 5 matching bases. The CDR3 runs to 15 residues. CDR1 is MNHEY and CDR2 is SMNVEV in the germline V gene (reference sequence). V lost 2 bases, J lost 2 bases, and 10 bases lay in between. The CDR3 coding sequence is TGTGCCAGCAGTTTAGACAGATGGGGCAATCAGCCCCAGCATTTT. Residues: CASSLDRWGNQPQHF.

The V and J genes are TRBV5-5 and TRBJ1-2; D may be TRBD1 (6 bases). V dropped 0 bases and J dropped 2 bases, with 14 bases sitting between them. Germline CDR1 is SGHKS and CDR2 is YYEKEE (reference sequence). The CDR3 is made up of 16 amino acids. The CDR3 region has the DNA TGTGCCAGCAGCTTGGCTACGGGGGGGCGGAACTATGGCTACACCTTC. Its translation is CASSLATGGRNYGYTF.

The chain couples TRBV7-8 to TRBJ2-1; D may be TRBD2 (5 bases). Trimming took 2 bases from V and 0 from J, leaving 11 bases between them. The CDR3 loop spans 16 amino acids. CDR1 and CDR2 (germline): SGHVS, FQNEAQ. The CDR3 sequence is CASSLPGVSSYNEQFF. In nucleotides, the CDR3 is TGTGCCAGCAGCTTACCCGGGGTAAGCTCCTACAATGAGCAGTTCTTC.

The chain uses TRBV18 and TRBJ2-3, with 9 bases matching TRBD1. Germline loops: CDR1 KGHSH, CDR2 LQKENI. The CDR3 spans 13 residues. J was trimmed by 4 bases and V by 8 bases; bases with no gene match: 4. The CDR3 loop is CASGTGGPDTQYF. The CDR3 DNA follows: TGTGCCAGCGGTACAGGGGGCCCAGATACGCAGTATTTT.

This chain uses TRBV16 with TRBJ2-2, with 13 bases aligning to TRBD2. V shed 7 bases and J 3 bases; nucleotides not matched to a gene: 20. Germline-derived CDR1 and CDR2 are KGHSY and FQNENV. The CDR3 loop spans 21 amino acids. The CDR3 DNA reads as TGTGCCAGCAAAAAGGGTCTATTGGGACTAGCGGGACTTAGGGACACCGGGGAGCTGTTTTTT. The encoded protein is CASKKGLLGLAGLRDTGELFF.

This chain links TRBV10-1 with TRBJ2-7; possible D gene TRBD2, 6 bases. In germline, CDR1 is WNHNN, CDR2 SYGVQD (reference sequence). Trimming stripped 0 bases from V and 3 bases from J, with 27 bases between. This CDR3 has 20 residues. CDR3 sequence: CASSESNPPPPRGEDYEQYF. For the CDR3, the DNA is TGCGCCAGCAGTGAGTCGAATCCCCCGCCCCCTCGCGGGGAGGACTACGAGCAGTACTTC.

The gene calls are TRBV19 and TRBJ2-1, with 9 bases identical to TRBD1. The CDR3 extends over 13 amino acids. The V and J ends lost 9 bases and 4 bases, in that order; junction bases with no gene match: 4. The germline CDR1 and CDR2 sequences are LNHDA and SQIVND (reference sequence). In DNA form, the CDR3 reads TGTGCCAGCCAGACAGGGGGATACAATGAGCAGTTCTTC. It is translated as CASQTGGYNEQFF.

The rearrangement joins TRBV5-6 to TRBJ1-5; maybe TRBD1 (5 bases). Trimming cost V 4 bases and J 7 bases, with 9 bases left between them. The CDR3 has 12 amino acids. Germline lookup yields CDR1 SGHDT and CDR2 YYEEEE. The CDR3 sequence is CASSTGQQPQHF. In DNA form, the CDR3 reads TGTGCCAGCAGCACCGGACAACAGCCCCAGCATTTT.

This rearrangement joins TRBV5-5 to TRBJ2-7; a possible D gene is TRBD1 (5 bases). The germline V gene encodes CDR1 SGHKS and CDR2 YYEKEE (reference sequence). The germline V and J ends were trimmed by 7 bases and 4 bases, with 21 bases remaining between them. The CDR3 has 15 residues. Written as DNA, the CDR3 is TGTGCCAGCCCCCTTTGGTCGTTTCAGGGTTACGAGCAGTACTTC. Its protein product is CASPLWSFQGYEQYF.

This rearrangement joins TRBV30 to TRBJ2-7; 8 nucleotides align to TRBD1. Germline CDR1 and CDR2: GTSNPN and SVGIG (reference sequence). CDR3 length: 12 residues. The J segment lost 10 bases and the V segment lost 0 bases, leaving 5 bases of the junction unmatched. As DNA, the CDR3 is TGTGCCTGGAGTGTACAGGGGGAGATTCAGTACTTC. This encodes CAWSVQGEIQYF.